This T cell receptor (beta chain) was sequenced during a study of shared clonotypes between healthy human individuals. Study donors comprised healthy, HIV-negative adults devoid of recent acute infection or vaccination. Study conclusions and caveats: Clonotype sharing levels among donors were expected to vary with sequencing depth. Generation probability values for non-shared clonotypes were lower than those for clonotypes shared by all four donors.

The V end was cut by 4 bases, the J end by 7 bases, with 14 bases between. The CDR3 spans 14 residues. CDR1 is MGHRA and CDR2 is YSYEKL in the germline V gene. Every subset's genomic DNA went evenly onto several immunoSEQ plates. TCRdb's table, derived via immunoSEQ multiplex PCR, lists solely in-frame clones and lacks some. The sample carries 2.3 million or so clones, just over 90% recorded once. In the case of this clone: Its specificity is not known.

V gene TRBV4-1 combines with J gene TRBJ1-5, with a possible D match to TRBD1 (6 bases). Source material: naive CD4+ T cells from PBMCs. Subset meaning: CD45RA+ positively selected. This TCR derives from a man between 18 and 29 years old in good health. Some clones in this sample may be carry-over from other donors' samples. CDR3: CASSPTGSGQPQHF. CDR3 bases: TGCGCCAGCAGCCCAACAGGGTCCGGGCAGCCCCAGCATTTT.